One and the same sample provided the 12 T cell receptor beta chains below, sequenced in a study of CD8 T cells in ankylosing spondylitis. TCRdb processed the 5' RACE reads anew with MiXCR; each CDR3 protein has one entry. The sample consists of 90,000 to 100,000 distinct CDR3 sequences, roughly 8.3% of them appearing once. Sequencing was performed on blood, either unsorted or a sorted T cell fraction (not recorded which). Source of these receptors: a male donor with ankylosing spondylitis or in good health (not recorded which).

This clonotype was counted ten times or more. This sequence joins TRBV29-1 and TRBJ2-5, with a weak D call TRBD2 (5 bases). Germline V gives CDR1 SQVTM, CDR2 ANQGSEA. V lost 3 bases, J lost 1 base, and 6 bases lay in between. The CDR3 extends over 12 amino acids. CDR3 amino acids: CSVDEGQETQYF. The CDR3 nucleotides read TGCAGCGTTGATGAGGGCCAAGAGACCCAGTACTTC.

This clonotype was detected many times. The rearrangement uses TRBV7-2 and TRBJ2-5, with 11 bases aligning to TRBD2. CDR3 size: 14 residues. V lost 5 bases, J lost 4 bases, and 3 bases stayed unmatched. CDR1 is SGHTA and CDR2 is FQGNSA in the germline V gene. CDR3 in DNA: TGTGCCAGCAGCCCCGGGACTAGCGGAGAGACCCAGTACTTC. As protein: CASSPGTSGETQYF.

The table lists this clonotype with many counts. The rearrangement uses TRBV4-1 and TRBJ1-2; the D is unclear. V shed 3 bases and J shed 8 bases, with 13 bases lying between them. The V gene's germline CDR1 is MGHRA and CDR2 YSYEKL. The CDR3 consists of 13 residues. CDR3 nucleotide sequence: TGCGCCAGCAGCCATATGAGTGGTCTGGGCTACACCTTC. Translating gives CASSHMSGLGYTF.

This clonotype appeared many times. The chain has TRBV12-3 or TRBV12-4 and TRBJ1-2, with a weak D call TRBD1 (6 bases). This CDR3 has 13 residues. The V end was cut by 5 bases, the J end by 2 bases, with 9 bases between. Written as DNA, the CDR3 is TGTGCCAGCAGTAATACAGGGAACTATGGCTACACCTTC. It specifies CASSNTGNYGYTF.

This clonotype showed up many times. This chain links TRBV12-3 or TRBV12-4 with TRBJ2-3; 8 bases align to TRBD1. The length of the CDR3 is 13 residues. J lost 8 bases, V lost 5 bases, and 6 bases had no gene match. CDR3 protein: CASSGTGAGTQYF. DNA for the CDR3: TGTGCCAGCAGTGGGACAGGAGCCGGTACGCAGTATTTT.

On this clonotype itself: Possible read error: a much larger clone is one base away. The chain carries TRBV7-6 and TRBJ2-2, with D unclear. Germline CDR1 reads SGHVS; CDR2 reads FNYEAQ. The CDR3 length is 11 residues. CDR3 DNA: TGTTCCAGCAGTTGGGCCGGGGAGCTGTTTTTT. Translation gives CSSSWAGELFF.

This clonotype was counted ten times or more. The chain recombines TRBV5-1 with TRBJ2-7; tentative D call: TRBD1 (6 bases). Germline CDR1 is SGHRS and CDR2 is YFSETQ. The germline V and J ends were trimmed by 2 bases and 1 base, with 7 bases remaining between them. CDR3 length equals 13 residues. DNA for the CDR3: TGCGCCAGCAGCTTTACAGGGTCCTACGAGCAGTACTTC. Its protein is CASSFTGSYEQYF.

This clonotype has at least ten counts. The V call is TRBV6-2 or TRBV6-3, the J call TRBJ1-1, with D possibly TRBD1 on 6 matching bases. The V end lost 6 bases, the J end lost 6 bases, and 8 bases lay between the germline ends. Germline V gene data show CDR1 as MNHEY and CDR2 as SVGEGT. The CDR3 loop spans 11 amino acids. This chain's CDR3 is CASRTGSEAFF. The CDR3 nucleotides read TGTGCCAGCAGGACAGGATCTGAAGCTTTCTTT.

V and J are TRBV7-2 and TRBJ2-7; TRBD1 matches at 7 bases. V trimming: 3 bases; J trimming: 3 bases; junction bases outside the gene matches: 5. Germline V lookup: CDR1 SGHTA, CDR2 FQGNSA. The CDR3 sequence is 14 residues long. CDR3 sequence reads: CASSFKAGGYEQYF. The DNA of the CDR3 is TGTGCCAGCAGCTTTAAGGCAGGGGGCTACGAGCAGTACTTC.

This clonotype was seen many times. This chain links TRBV4-2 with TRBJ2-5; tentatively, D is TRBD2 (6 bases). The CDR3 is 18 residues long. Deletions cut 1 base from V and 3 bases from J, with 21 bases between. Germline V CDR1 and CDR2: LGHNA, YNFKEQ. CDR3 nucleotide sequence: TGTGCCAGCAGCCAAGGAAAGGACTACTTAGTAAAAAAAGAGACCCAGTACTTC. Protein sequence: CASSQGKDYLVKKETQYF.

This clonotype was seen at least ten times. The genes are TRBV4-2 and TRBJ2-1; TRBD2 agrees at 11 bases. The J segment lost 4 bases and the V segment lost 2 bases, leaving 10 bases of the junction unmatched. Germline V gene lookup returns CDR1 LGHNA and CDR2 YNFKEQ. The CDR3 consists of 18 residues. The CDR3 DNA reads TGTGCCAGCAGCCAAAGGTCTTTAGCGGGGGGGCCTTACAATGAGCAGTTCTTC. Translated: CASSQRSLAGGPYNEQFF.

The J gene is TRBJ1-1, the V gene TRBV7-2, with D maybe TRBD1 (6 bases). The CDR3 is 13 amino acids. V lost 8 bases to trimming and J lost 3 bases, with 13 bases between them. From germline, CDR1 is SGHTA and CDR2 FQGNSA. In DNA form, the CDR3 reads TGTGCCAGCCAAGGACAGCCCTACACTGAAGCTTTCTTT. Translation gives CASQGQPYTEAFF.